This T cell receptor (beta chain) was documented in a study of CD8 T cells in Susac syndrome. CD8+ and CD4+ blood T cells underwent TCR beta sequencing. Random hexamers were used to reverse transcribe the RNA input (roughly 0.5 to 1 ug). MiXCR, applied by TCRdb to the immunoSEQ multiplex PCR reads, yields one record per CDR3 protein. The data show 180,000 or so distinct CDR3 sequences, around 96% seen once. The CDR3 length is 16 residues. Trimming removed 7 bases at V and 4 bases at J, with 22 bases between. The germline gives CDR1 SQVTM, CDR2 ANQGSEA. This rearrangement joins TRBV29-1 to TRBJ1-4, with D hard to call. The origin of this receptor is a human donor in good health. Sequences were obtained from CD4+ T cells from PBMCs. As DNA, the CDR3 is TGCAGCGCTAAGGCTTCCCAGCGGCATCGTAATGAAAAACTGTTTTTT. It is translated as CSAKASQRHRNEKLFF.